The present T cell receptor beta chain was sequenced within a study of response to subunit inactivated influenza vaccine. CDR1 and CDR2 (germline): MDHEN, SYDVKM. The CDR3 is made up of 16 amino acids. The trim removed 10 bases at V and 3 bases at J, leaving 15 bases unmatched. This clonotype turned up a few times. TCRdb ran MiXCR on the RT-PCR reads and lists one entry per CDR3 protein. The data hold hundreds of thousands of distinct CDR3 sequences, with 11% observed a single time. This same sample was also taken into another study, of T cells expressing NK-cell markers. That study reports: Scientists made TCR beta cDNA using 5'RACE template switching with UMIs. In more than 5 donors, dominant CD3+CD56+NKG2C+ clonotypes ranked among the top 10 CD8+ clonotypes.

This sample comprised PBMCs from blood, obtained on the day of vaccination. This rearrangement joins TRBV28 to TRBJ2-3; 8 bases agree with TRBD2. This sequence originates from a man in his fifties or sixties who received an inactivated influenza vaccine. CDR3 protein: CATVLTSGRITDTQYF. Here the CDR3 DNA reads TGTGCCACCGTCTTAACAAGCGGGAGAATAACAGATACGCAGTATTTT.